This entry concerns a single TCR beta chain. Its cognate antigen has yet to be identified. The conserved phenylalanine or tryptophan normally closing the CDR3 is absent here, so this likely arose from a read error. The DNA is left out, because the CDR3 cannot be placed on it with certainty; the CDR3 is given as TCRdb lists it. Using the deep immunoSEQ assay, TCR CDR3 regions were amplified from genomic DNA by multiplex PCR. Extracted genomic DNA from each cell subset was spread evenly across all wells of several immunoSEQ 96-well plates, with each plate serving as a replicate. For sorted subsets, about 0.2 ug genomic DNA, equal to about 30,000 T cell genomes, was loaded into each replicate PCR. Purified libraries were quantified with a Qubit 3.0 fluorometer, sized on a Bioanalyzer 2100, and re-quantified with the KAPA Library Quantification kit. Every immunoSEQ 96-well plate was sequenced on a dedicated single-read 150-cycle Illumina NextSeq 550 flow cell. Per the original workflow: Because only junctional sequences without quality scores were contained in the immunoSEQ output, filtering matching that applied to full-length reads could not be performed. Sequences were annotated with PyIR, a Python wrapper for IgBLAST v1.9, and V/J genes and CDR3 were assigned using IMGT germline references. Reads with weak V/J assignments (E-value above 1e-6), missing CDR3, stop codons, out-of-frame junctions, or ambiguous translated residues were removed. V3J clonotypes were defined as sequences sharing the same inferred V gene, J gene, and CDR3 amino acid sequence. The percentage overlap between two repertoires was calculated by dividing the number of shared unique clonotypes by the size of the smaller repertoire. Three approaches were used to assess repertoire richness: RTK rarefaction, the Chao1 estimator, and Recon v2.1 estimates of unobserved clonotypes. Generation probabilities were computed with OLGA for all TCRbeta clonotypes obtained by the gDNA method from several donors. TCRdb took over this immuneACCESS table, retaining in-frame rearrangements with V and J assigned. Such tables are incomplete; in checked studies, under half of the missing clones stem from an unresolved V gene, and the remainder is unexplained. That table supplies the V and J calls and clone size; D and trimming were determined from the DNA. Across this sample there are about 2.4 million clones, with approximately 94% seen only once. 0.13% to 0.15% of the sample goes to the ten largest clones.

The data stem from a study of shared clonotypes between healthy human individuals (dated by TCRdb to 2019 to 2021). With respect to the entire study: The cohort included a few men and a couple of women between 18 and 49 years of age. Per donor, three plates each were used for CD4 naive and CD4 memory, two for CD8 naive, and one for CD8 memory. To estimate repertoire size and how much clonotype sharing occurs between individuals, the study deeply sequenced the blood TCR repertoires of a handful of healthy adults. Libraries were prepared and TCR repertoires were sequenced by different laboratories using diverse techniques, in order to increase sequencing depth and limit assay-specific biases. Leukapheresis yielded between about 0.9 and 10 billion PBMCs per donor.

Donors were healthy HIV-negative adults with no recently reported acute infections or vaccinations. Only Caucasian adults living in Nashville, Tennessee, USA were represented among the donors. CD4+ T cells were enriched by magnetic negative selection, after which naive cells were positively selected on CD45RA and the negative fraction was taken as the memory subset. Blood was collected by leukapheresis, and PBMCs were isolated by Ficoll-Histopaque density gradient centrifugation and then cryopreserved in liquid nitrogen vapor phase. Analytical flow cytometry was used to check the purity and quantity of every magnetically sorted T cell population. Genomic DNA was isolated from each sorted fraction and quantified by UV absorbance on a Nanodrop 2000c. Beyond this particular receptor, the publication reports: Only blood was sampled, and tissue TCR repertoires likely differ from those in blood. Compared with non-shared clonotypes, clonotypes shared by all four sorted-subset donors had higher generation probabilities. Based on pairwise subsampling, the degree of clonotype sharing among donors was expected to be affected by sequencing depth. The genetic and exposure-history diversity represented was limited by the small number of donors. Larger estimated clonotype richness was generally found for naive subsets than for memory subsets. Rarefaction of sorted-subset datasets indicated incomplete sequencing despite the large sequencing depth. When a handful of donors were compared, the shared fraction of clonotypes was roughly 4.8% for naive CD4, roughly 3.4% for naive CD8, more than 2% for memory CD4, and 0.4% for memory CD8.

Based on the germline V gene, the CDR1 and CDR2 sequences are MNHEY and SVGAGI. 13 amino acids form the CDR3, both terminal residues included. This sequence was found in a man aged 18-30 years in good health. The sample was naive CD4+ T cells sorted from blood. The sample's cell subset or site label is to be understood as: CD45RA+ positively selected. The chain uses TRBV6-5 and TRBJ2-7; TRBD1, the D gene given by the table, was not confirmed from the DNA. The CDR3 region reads CASSPGQGLGPHL.